A selection of T cell receptor beta chains follows, all from one sample in a study of identical twins. TCRdb fed the 5' RACE reads into MiXCR, producing one record per CDR3 protein. The table shows 400,000 to 550,000 distinct CDR3 sequences, with 22% occurring only once. The sample was also linked to a second study, of T cells expressing NK-cell markers.

Sequences were obtained from CD4+ T cells sorted from blood. The receptors stem from a woman younger than 30 in good health. Both conserved end residues are part of each CDR3. Each record gives: clone size, D gene, J gene, V gene, CDR3 protein, CDR3 DNA. The D gene is left open where the match is weak. Only some rows state a clone size, as once, few, many or a class for expanded clones.

abundance: -; d_gene: -; j_gene: TRBJ1-6; v_gene: TRBV6-4; CDR3aa: CASSDSIRGNSPLHF; CDR3nt: TGTGCCAGCAGTGACTCTATCAGGGGTAATTCACCCCTCCACTTT
abundance: many; d_gene: -; j_gene: TRBJ2-7; v_gene: TRBV5-6; CDR3aa: CASSLRPPESEQYF; CDR3nt: TGTGCCAGCAGCTTGCGTCCGCCGGAGAGCGAGCAGTACTTC
abundance: -; d_gene: -; j_gene: TRBJ2-6; v_gene: TRBV6-5; CDR3aa: CASSIGANVLTF; CDR3nt: TGTGCCAGTTCGATTGGGGCCAACGTCCTGACTTTC
abundance: few; d_gene: -; j_gene: TRBJ2-3; v_gene: TRBV4-3; CDR3aa: CASSQDASATDTQYF; CDR3nt: TGCGCCAGCAGCCAAGACGCTAGCGCCACAGATACGCAGTATTTT
abundance: -; d_gene: -; j_gene: TRBJ1-2; v_gene: TRBV12-3/TRBV12-4; CDR3aa: CASSLRHLGGGYTF; CDR3nt: TGTGCCAGCAGTTTGCGCCACTTGGGGGGTGGCTACACCTTC
abundance: -; d_gene: TRBD2; j_gene: TRBJ2-5; v_gene: TRBV20-1; CDR3aa: CSARGRGGETQYF; CDR3nt: TGCAGTGCTAGAGGGCGGGGGGGAGAGACCCAGTACTTC
abundance: -; d_gene: TRBD1; j_gene: TRBJ2-5; v_gene: TRBV6-2/TRBV6-3; CDR3aa: CASSPRDREETQYF; CDR3nt: TGTGCCAGCAGTCCCCGGGACAGGGAAGAGACCCAGTACTTC
abundance: -; d_gene: -; j_gene: TRBJ2-5; v_gene: TRBV20-1; CDR3aa: CSAREGGRETQYF; CDR3nt: TGCAGTGCTAGAGAGGGAGGCCGGGAGACCCAGTACTTC
abundance: -; d_gene: TRBD1; j_gene: TRBJ1-1; v_gene: TRBV12-3/TRBV12-4; CDR3aa: CASSRSTGVVTEAFF; CDR3nt: TGTGCCAGCAGCCGGAGCACAGGGGTCGTCACTGAAGCTTTCTTT
abundance: few; d_gene: -; j_gene: TRBJ1-2; v_gene: TRBV2; CDR3aa: CASTRQGTGYTF; CDR3nt: TGTGCCAGCACTCGGCAGGGCACTGGCTACACCTTC
abundance: many; d_gene: -; j_gene: TRBJ2-5; v_gene: TRBV6-5; CDR3aa: CASSYSFQKETQYF; CDR3nt: TGTGCCAGCAGTTACTCGTTCCAGAAAGAGACCCAGTACTTC
abundance: -; d_gene: -; j_gene: TRBJ1-1; v_gene: TRBV5-1; CDR3aa: CASSPGGGLNTEDFF; CDR3nt: TGCGCCAGCAGCCCCGGGGGGGGTCTGAACACTGAAGATTTCTTT
abundance: -; d_gene: -; j_gene: TRBJ1-4; v_gene: TRBV7-2; CDR3aa: CASSWTSEKLFF; CDR3nt: TGTGCCAGCAGCTGGACGAGTGAAAAACTGTTTTTT
abundance: -; d_gene: -; j_gene: TRBJ2-5; v_gene: TRBV12-5; CDR3aa: CASARPGQETQYF; CDR3nt: TGTGCTAGTGCGAGACCTGGCCAAGAGACCCAGTACTTC
abundance: -; d_gene: TRBD2; j_gene: TRBJ2-1; v_gene: TRBV5-1; CDR3aa: CASSLGTGTSGYNEQFF; CDR3nt: TGCGCCAGCAGCTTGGGGACCGGGACTAGCGGGTACAATGAGCAGTTCTTC
abundance: few; d_gene: -; j_gene: TRBJ2-3; v_gene: TRBV9; CDR3aa: CASSVGVSDTQYF; CDR3nt: TGTGCCAGCAGCGTAGGAGTCTCAGATACGCAGTATTTT
abundance: few; d_gene: -; j_gene: TRBJ2-3; v_gene: TRBV12-3/TRBV12-4; CDR3aa: CASSGASTDTQYF; CDR3nt: TGTGCCAGCAGTGGGGCTAGCACAGATACGCAGTATTTT
abundance: -; d_gene: -; j_gene: TRBJ1-1; v_gene: TRBV10-3; CDR3aa: CAISGETEAFF; CDR3nt: TGTGCCATCAGCGGGGAGACTGAAGCTTTCTTT
abundance: few; d_gene: -; j_gene: TRBJ1-1; v_gene: TRBV9; CDR3aa: CASSVTSMNTEAFF; CDR3nt: TGTGCCAGCAGCGTAACCTCCATGAACACTGAAGCTTTCTTT
abundance: -; d_gene: -; j_gene: TRBJ2-7; v_gene: TRBV23-1; CDR3aa: CASSQEDMTYEQYF; CDR3nt: TGCGCCAGCAGTCAAGAGGACATGACCTACGAGCAGTACTTC
abundance: -; d_gene: TRBD1; j_gene: TRBJ2-3; v_gene: TRBV5-1; CDR3aa: CASSLGDRPQGSDTQYF; CDR3nt: TGCGCCAGCAGCTTGGGGGACAGGCCACAGGGTTCAGATACGCAGTATTTT
abundance: few; d_gene: -; j_gene: TRBJ1-2; v_gene: TRBV3-1; CDR3aa: CASSQTVEGGYTF; CDR3nt: TGTGCCAGCAGCCAGACGGTAGAAGGTGGCTACACCTTC
abundance: -; d_gene: TRBD2; j_gene: TRBJ2-7; v_gene: TRBV5-1; CDR3aa: CASSGSGRPPYEQYF; CDR3nt: TGCGCCAGCAGCGGTAGCGGGAGGCCCCCCTACGAGCAGTACTTC
abundance: few; d_gene: TRBD1; j_gene: TRBJ1-4; v_gene: TRBV6-2/TRBV6-3; CDR3aa: CASRTGPNEKLFF; CDR3nt: TGTGCCAGCCGGACAGGCCCCAATGAAAAACTGTTTTTT